Below are 6 T cell receptor beta chains sequenced from a single sample in a study of OX40 agonist ivuxolimab in advanced cancers. Repertoires were generated with immunoSEQ multiplex PCR, while TCRdb's copy carries only in-frame clones and drops some. The table records roughly 15,000 clones, roughly three quarters of them present only once. The sample in question was CD4+ or CD8+ T cells sorted from blood, obtained in a trial of the OX40 agonist ivuxolimab. These receptors originate from an adult with an advanced solid tumor such as melanoma, head and neck, liver or kidney cancer.

This rearrangement joins TRBV7-9 to TRBJ2-5; TRBD1 agrees at 8 bases. The CDR3 is 14 residues long. CDR1 and CDR2 (germline): SEHNR, FQNEAQ (reference sequence). V trimming: 6 bases; J trimming: 6 bases; junction bases outside the gene matches: 9. The chain's CDR3 is CASSIQGARKTQYF. For the CDR3, the DNA is TGTGCCAGCAGTATCCAGGGGGCGCGAAAGACCCAGTACTTC.

The CDR3 DNA reads as TGCGCCAGCAGCCAGGCCACCGGGACAGGGGCCTACGAGCAGTACTTC. This encodes CASSQATGTGAYEQYF. The chain employs TRBV4-3 and TRBJ2-7, with 10 positions matching TRBD1. The CDR3 extends over 16 amino acids. The V gene end was trimmed by 3 bases and the J gene end by 2 bases; junction bases not matched to a gene: 7. Germline CDR1 reads LGHNA; CDR2 reads YSLEER.

CDR3 loop: CASSYSTSGGNYEQYF. As DNA, the CDR3 is TGTGCCAGCAGTTACTCGACTAGCGGGGGGAACTACGAGCAGTACTTC. The rearrangement links TRBV6-5 to TRBJ2-7; 13 nucleotides match TRBD2. J lost 3 bases, V lost 0 bases, and 2 bases had no gene match. CDR1 is MNHEY and CDR2 is SVGAGI in the germline V gene. The CDR3 is 16 amino acids.

The rearrangement joins TRBV27 to TRBJ2-2; D is ambiguous. V lost 1 base to trimming and J lost 4 bases, with 4 bases between them. The CDR3 extends over 13 amino acids. CDR1 and CDR2 from the germline V gene are MNHEY and SMNVEV (reference sequence). DNA for the CDR3: TGTGCCAGCAGTTTATTGGGCACCGGGGAGCTGTTTTTT. Amino acids: CASSLLGTGELFF.

The chain is built from TRBV7-3 and TRBJ2-2; TRBD2 is a possible D gene (6 bases). Germline lookup yields CDR1 SGHTA and CDR2 FQGTGA. CDR3 length equals 13 residues. V was shortened by 5 bases and J by 4 bases, with 8 bases between the two germline ends. CDR3 nucleotides: TGTGCCAGCAGCCCCGGGGGCACCGGGGAGCTGTTTTTT. This translates into CASSPGGTGELFF.

The chain recombines TRBV5-6 with TRBJ2-7, with D perhaps TRBD1 or TRBD2 (5 bases each). The V gene's germline CDR1 is SGHDT and CDR2 YYEEEE. Between the trimmed V and J ends, which lost 4 bases and 0 bases, there was a span of 14 bases. The CDR3 loop spans 15 amino acids. The CDR3 region has the DNA TGTGCCAGCAGCGTAGGGACGGCTAGCTCCTACGAGCAGTACTTC. Encoded protein: CASSVGTASSYEQYF.